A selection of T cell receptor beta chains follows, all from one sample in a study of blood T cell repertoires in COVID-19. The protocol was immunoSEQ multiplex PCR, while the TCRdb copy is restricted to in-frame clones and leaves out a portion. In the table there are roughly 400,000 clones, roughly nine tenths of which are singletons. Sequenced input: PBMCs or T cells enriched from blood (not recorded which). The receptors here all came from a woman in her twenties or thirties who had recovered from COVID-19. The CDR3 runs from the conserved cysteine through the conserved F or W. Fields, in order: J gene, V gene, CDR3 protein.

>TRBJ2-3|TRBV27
CASSPRQGSDTQYF
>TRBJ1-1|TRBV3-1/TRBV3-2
CASSQAGDTEAFF
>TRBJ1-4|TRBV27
CASSGQGRGTNEKLFF
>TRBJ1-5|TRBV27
CASSRTPFSNQPQHF
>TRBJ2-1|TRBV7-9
CASILIAGEHNEQFF
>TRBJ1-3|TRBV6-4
CASSDSAGPGNTIYF
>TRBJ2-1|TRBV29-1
CSTSGQRGNEQFF
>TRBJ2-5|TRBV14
CASSTPRQGRETQYF
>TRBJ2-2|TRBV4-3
CASSLGLAGAGELFF
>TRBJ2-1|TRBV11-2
CASSLTGGGAHYNEQFF
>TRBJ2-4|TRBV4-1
CASSHGLAGALAKNIQYF
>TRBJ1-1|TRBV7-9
CASSFPRGTENTEAFF
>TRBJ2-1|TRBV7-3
CASRSPAAGDNEQFF
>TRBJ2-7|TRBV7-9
CASSRVIGQTISYEQYF
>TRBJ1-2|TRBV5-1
CASSFSGDSYYGYTF
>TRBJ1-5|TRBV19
CASSSLGHRVYSNQPQHF
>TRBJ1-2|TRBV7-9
CASSLVRDGYTF
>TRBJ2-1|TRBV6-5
CASSYSTGGDPFF
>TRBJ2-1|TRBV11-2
CASSLIRGILNEQFF
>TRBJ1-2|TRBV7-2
CASSGGTGGGPNNYGYTF
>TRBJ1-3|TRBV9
CASSSPTGGSGNTIYF
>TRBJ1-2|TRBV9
CASSGSREDF
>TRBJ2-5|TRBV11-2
CASSPTGGWETQYF
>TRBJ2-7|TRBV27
CASSLMGAVEQYF
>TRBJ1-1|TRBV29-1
CSVDRMNTEAFF
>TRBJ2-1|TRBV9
CASSQRDLNNEQFF